Presented here are 16 T cell receptor beta chains from one specimen sequenced in a study of blood T cell repertoires in COVID-19. Method: immunoSEQ multiplex PCR; TCRdb's copy keeps in-frame clones and lacks some. The sample contains a few hundred thousand clones, roughly 90% of which appear only once. The sample taken for sequencing was PBMCs or T cells enriched from blood (not recorded which). The source is a woman under 30 with acute COVID-19.

This clone appeared once. The rearrangement links TRBV28 to TRBJ2-2; 8 nucleotides line up with TRBD1. The CDR3 contains 15 residues. Germline V gives CDR1 MDHEN, CDR2 SYDVKM. Trimming at V came to 6 bases and at J to 5 bases, leaving 8 bases not matched to a gene. The CDR3 spells CASSSRDRRTGELFF. In nucleotides, the CDR3 is TGTGCCAGCAGCAGCCGGGACAGGAGAACCGGGGAGCTGTTTTTT.

The CDR3 reads CASSQRDSSDTQYF. The CDR3, as DNA: TGTGCCAGCAGCCAAAGGGACAGTTCGGATACGCAGTATTTT. The V gene is TRBV4-2, the J gene TRBJ2-3; the match to TRBD1 covers 7 bases. The germline gives CDR1 LGHNA, CDR2 YNFKEQ. The CDR3 runs 14 residues. The ends lost 2 bases at V and 6 bases at J; junction bases unmatched: 5.

This clone came up once. The chain carries TRBV28 and TRBJ1-6, with D unclear. The CDR3 sequence is 18 residues long. The germline V gene has CDR1 MDHEN and CDR2 SYDVKM. V shed 2 bases and J shed 0 bases, with 14 bases lying between them. The CDR3 protein is CASSLPRPLSSYNSPLHF. The CDR3 region has the DNA TGTGCCAGCAGTTTACCTCGTCCCCTGAGCTCCTATAATTCACCCCTCCACTTT. The full variable domain, completed using reference TRBV28 and TRBJ1-6, is DVKVTQSSRYLVKRTGEKVFLECVQDMDHENMFWYRQDPGLGLRLIYFSYDVKMKEKGDIPEGYSVSREKKERFSLILESASTNQTSMYLCASSLPRPLSSYNSPLHFGNGTRLTVT.

This chain connects TRBV3-1 (or the pseudogene TRBV3-2) to TRBJ2-1; 8 nucleotides match TRBD2. V gave up 4 bases and J gave up 7 bases; unmatched junction bases: 12. The CDR3 is 16 amino acids. Germline lookup yields CDR1 LGHDT and CDR2 YNNKEL (reference sequence). The CDR3 DNA sequence: TGTGCCAGCAGCCCCCAGCGGGAGCACACCGCGAATGAGCAGTTCTTC. Amino acids: CASSPQREHTANEQFF.

This chain uses TRBV12-3 or TRBV12-4 with TRBJ1-2; 7 positions agree with TRBD1. Trimming at V came to 6 bases and at J to 7 bases, leaving 8 bases not matched to a gene. This CDR3 has 13 residues. CDR3 coding DNA: TGTGCCAGCAGAGAGGGGGCTTCGCGTGGCTACACCTTC. Amino acid sequence: CASREGASRGYTF.

This chain uses TRBV3-1 (or the pseudogene TRBV3-2) with TRBJ1-3; D not resolved. From germline, CDR1 is LGHDT and CDR2 YNNKEL (reference sequence). V was pared by 4 bases and J by 4 bases, with 17 bases between. CDR3 length equals 16 residues. CDR3 sequence: CASSPDGKLRGNTIYF. CDR3 sequence (DNA): TGTGCCAGCAGCCCCGACGGGAAACTCAGGGGAAACACCATATATTTT.

The chain combines TRBV6-5 with TRBJ1-4; D is ambiguous. There are 14 residues in the CDR3. V was pared by 6 bases and J by 0 bases, with 8 bases between. The germline V gene has CDR1 MNHEY and CDR2 SVGAGI. CDR3 in amino acids: CASSRTATNEKLFF. The CDR3, as DNA: TGTGCCAGCAGCAGGACTGCAACTAATGAAAAACTGTTTTTT.

The chain recombines TRBV7-8 with TRBJ2-7; 14 bases map to TRBD2. The CDR3 sequence is 15 residues long. Germline CDR1 is SGHVS and CDR2 is FQNEAQ. Unmatched junction bases numbered 4, after V lost 6 bases and J lost 3 bases. The CDR3 DNA reads as TGTGCCAGCAGATCGGGACTAGCGGGGGTCTACGAGCAGTACTTC. Its protein product is CASRSGLAGVYEQYF.

The rearrangement joins TRBV27 to TRBJ2-7; 9 bases align to TRBD1. Germline assignment: CDR1 MNHEY and CDR2 SMNVEV (reference sequence). The V gene end was trimmed by 5 bases and the J gene end by 2 bases; junction bases not matched to a gene: 13. CDR3 length equals 17 residues. This chain's CDR3 is CASSPRDREPLAYEQYF. CDR3 nucleotide sequence: TGTGCCAGCAGTCCCCGGGACAGGGAGCCCCTCGCCTACGAGCAGTACTTC.

J is TRBJ2-7 and V is TRBV6-5; D unclear. Trimming left V 2 bases short and J 5 bases short, with 4 bases between. CDR3 size: 11 residues. Per the germline V gene, CDR1 is MNHEY and CDR2 is SVGAGI. CDR3: CASSYTNEQYF. The DNA for the CDR3 is TGTGCCAGCAGTTACACAAACGAGCAGTACTTC.

The CDR3 spells CASSQHSGRENNEQFF. The CDR3 DNA follows: TGTGCCAGCAGCCAACATAGCGGGAGAGAGAACAATGAGCAGTTCTTC. The chain recombines TRBV11-2 with TRBJ2-1, with 9 bases matching TRBD2. The germline CDR1 and CDR2 sequences are SGHAT and FQNNGV. The CDR3 loop spans 16 amino acids. With V trimmed by 5 bases and J by 5 bases, 10 bases remained unmatched.

V is TRBV5-5 and J is TRBJ2-6, with D maybe TRBD1 (5 bases). Germline V gene data show CDR1 as SGHKS and CDR2 as YYEKEE (reference sequence). V lost 4 bases and J lost 2, with 10 bases in between. CDR3 length: 15 residues. In DNA form, the CDR3 reads TGTGCCAGCAGCCAGGGATCACCTGGGGCCAACGTCCTGACTTTC. It specifies CASSQGSPGANVLTF.

This clone was seen just once. V is TRBV3-1 (or the pseudogene TRBV3-2) and J is TRBJ1-1; D is unclear. V lost 0 bases and J lost 1, with 6 bases in between. Looked up from germline, CDR1 is LGHDT and CDR2 is YNNKEL (reference sequence). The CDR3 is 14 residues long. The CDR3 region is CASSQDMRNTEAFF. Here the CDR3 DNA reads TGTGCCAGCAGCCAAGATATGCGGAACACTGAAGCTTTCTTT.

V is TRBV11-2 and J is TRBJ2-5; the D gene is possibly TRBD2 (6 bases). CDR1 SGHAT and CDR2 FQNNGV come from the germline V gene. The CDR3 has 15 residues. The V end was cut by 1 base, the J end by 9 bases, with 18 bases between. The chain's CDR3 is CASSLGDSSFGAQYF. As DNA, the CDR3 is TGTGCCAGCAGCTTAGGGGACTCTTCCTTTGGGGCCCAGTACTTC.

V gene TRBV11-1 combines with J gene TRBJ2-7; tentatively, D is TRBD2 (6 bases). The CDR3 sequence is 14 residues long. V gave up 5 bases and J gave up 5 bases, with 16 bases separating them. CDR1 SGHAT and CDR2 FQDESV come from the germline V gene (reference sequence). The CDR3 DNA follows: TGTGCCAGCAGCCGCTCTCCCAGGGAGGACGAGCAGTACTTC. This encodes CASSRSPREDEQYF.

This clone was observed once. The chain links TRBV7-9 to TRBJ1-1, with D perhaps TRBD1 (5 bases). Trimming took off 5 bases at V and 8 bases at J, with 12 bases between the two ends. The CDR3 has 12 amino acids. The germline V gene encodes CDR1 SEHNR and CDR2 FQNEAQ (reference sequence). The CDR3 protein is CASSAGLYEAFF. The CDR3 region has the DNA TGTGCCAGCAGCGCGGGGCTCTACGAAGCTTTCTTT.